This TCR beta chain was captured in a study of T cells in localized non-small cell lung cancer. Sequenced by immunoSEQ multiplex PCR; TCRdb stores in-frame clones only, minus some. The data show tens of thousands of clones, with roughly 80% seen just once and around 1.3% held by the top ten. Germline V gene data show CDR1 as SGHRS and CDR2 as YFSETQ. V was clipped by 0 bases and J by 5 bases; unmatched bases: 14. The CDR3 runs 17 residues. Only a few counts were recorded for this clone. Its antigen is still unknown. Study-level points and caveats: Uninvolved adjacent lung, not tumor, had the highest T cell clonality. Among blood samples, higher T cell density accompanied longer overall survival. In adjacent lung appeared a median around 57 of the top 100 tumor clones.

The specimen was peripheral blood, collected before any cancer treatment. V and J are TRBV5-1 and TRBJ2-7; 7 bases line up with TRBD2. The TCR originated in an older female donor with stage I lung adenocarcinoma. The CDR3 loop reads CASSLGLGAGVLHEQYF. In DNA, the CDR3 is TGCGCCAGCAGCTTGGGCCTGGGCGCGGGGGTTCTCCACGAGCAGTACTTC.